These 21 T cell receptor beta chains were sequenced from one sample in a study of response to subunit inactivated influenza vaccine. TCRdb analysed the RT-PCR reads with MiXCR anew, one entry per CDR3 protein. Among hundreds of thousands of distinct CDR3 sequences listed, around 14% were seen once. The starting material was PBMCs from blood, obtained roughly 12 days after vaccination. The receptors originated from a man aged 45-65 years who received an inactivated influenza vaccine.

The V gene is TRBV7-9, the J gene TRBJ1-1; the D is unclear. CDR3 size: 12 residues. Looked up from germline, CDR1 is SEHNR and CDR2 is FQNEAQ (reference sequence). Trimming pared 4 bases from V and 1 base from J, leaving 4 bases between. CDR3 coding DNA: TGTGCCAGCAGCTCAGAGAACACTGAAGCTTTCTTT. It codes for CASSSENTEAFF.

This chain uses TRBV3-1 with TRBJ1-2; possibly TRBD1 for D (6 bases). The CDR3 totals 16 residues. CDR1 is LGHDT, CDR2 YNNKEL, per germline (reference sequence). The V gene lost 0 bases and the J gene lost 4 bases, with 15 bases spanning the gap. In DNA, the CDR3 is TGTGCCAGCAGCCAAGATTTCGTTTTACAGGGCTATGGCTACACCTTC. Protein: CASSQDFVLQGYGYTF.

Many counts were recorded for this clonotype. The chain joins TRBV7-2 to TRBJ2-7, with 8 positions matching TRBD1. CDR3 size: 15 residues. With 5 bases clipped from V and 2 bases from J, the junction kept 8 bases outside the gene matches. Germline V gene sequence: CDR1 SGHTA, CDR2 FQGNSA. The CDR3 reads CASSDRGSRAYEQYF. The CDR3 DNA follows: TGTGCCAGCAGCGACAGGGGTTCGAGGGCCTACGAGCAGTACTTC.

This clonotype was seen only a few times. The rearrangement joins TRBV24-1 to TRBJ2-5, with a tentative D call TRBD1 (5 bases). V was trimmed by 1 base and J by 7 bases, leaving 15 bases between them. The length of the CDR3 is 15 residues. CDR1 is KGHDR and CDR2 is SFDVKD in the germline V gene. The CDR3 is CATSDLIREVGTQYF. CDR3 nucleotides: TGTGCCACCAGTGATTTAATCAGGGAAGTCGGGACCCAGTACTTC.

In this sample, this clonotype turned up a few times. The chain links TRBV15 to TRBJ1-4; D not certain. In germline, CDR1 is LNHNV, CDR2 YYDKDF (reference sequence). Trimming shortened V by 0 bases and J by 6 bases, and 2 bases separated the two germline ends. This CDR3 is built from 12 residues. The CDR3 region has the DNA TGTGCCACCAGCAGAGATCATGAAAAACTGTTTTTT. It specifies CATSRDHEKLFF.

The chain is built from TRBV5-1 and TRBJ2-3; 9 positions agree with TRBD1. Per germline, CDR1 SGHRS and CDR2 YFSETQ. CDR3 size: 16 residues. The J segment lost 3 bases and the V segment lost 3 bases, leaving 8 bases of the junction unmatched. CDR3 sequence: CASSSFGTGLTDTQYF. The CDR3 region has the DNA TGCGCCAGCAGCTCTTTCGGGACAGGGTTAACAGATACGCAGTATTTT. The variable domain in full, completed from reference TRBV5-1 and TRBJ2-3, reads KAGVTQTPRYLIKTRGQQVTLSCSPISGHRSVSWYQQTPGQGLQFLFEYFSETQRNKGNFPGRFSGRQFSNSRSEMNVSTLELGDSALYLCASSSFGTGLTDTQYFGPGTRLTVL.

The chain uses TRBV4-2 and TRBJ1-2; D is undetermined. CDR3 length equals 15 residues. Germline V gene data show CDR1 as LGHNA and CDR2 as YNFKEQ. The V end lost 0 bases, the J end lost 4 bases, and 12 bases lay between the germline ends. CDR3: CASSQEYEMSYGYTF. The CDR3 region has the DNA TGTGCCAGCAGCCAAGAATACGAGATGTCCTATGGCTACACCTTC.

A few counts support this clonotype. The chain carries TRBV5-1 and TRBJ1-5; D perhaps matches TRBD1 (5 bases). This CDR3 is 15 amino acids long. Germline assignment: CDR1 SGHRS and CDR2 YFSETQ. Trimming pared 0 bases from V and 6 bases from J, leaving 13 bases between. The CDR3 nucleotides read TGCGCCAGCAGCTTGGGAGATCAGGGAGGTCAGCCCCAGCATTTT. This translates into CASSLGDQGGQPQHF. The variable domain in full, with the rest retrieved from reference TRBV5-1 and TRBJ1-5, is KAGVTQTPRYLIKTRGQQVTLSCSPISGHRSVSWYQQTPGQGLQFLFEYFSETQRNKGNFPGRFSGRQFSNSRSEMNVSTLELGDSALYLCASSLGDQGGQPQHFGDGTRLSIL.

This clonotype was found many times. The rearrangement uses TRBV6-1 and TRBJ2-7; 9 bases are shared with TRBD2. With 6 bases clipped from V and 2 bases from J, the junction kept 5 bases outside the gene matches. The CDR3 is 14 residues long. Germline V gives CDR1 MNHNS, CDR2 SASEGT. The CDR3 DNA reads TGTGCCAGCAGCTTTAGCGGGAGAGCCTACGAGCAGTACTTC. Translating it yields CASSFSGRAYEQYF.

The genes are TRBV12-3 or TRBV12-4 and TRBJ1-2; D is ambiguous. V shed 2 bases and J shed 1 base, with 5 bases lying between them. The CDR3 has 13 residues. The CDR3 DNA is TGTGCCAGCAGTTTACGCCGTAACTATGGCTACACCTTC. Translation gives CASSLRRNYGYTF.

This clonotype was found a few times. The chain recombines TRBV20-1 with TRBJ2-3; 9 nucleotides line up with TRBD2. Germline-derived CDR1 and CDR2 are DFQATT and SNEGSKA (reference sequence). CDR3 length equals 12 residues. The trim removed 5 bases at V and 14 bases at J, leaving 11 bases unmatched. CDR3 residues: CSASGTSQYPYF. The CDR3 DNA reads TGCAGTGCTTCCGGGACTAGCCAATACCCGTATTTT.

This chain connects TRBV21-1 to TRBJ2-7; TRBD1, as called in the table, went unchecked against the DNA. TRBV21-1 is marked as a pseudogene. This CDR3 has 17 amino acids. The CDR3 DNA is TGTGCCAGCAGCCCATTCTGGCCCGTGGACAGGGGACACGAGCAGTACTTC. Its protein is CASSPFWPVDRGHEQYF.

CDR3 in amino acids: CASSRGQGGVGDQPQHF. As DNA, the CDR3 is TGTGCCAGCAGCCGCGGACAGGGAGGTGTAGGGGATCAGCCCCAGCATTTT. The J gene is TRBJ1-5, the V gene TRBV7-9, with 8 positions matching TRBD1. There are 17 residues in the CDR3. CDR1 and CDR2 (germline): SEHNR, FQNEAQ (reference sequence). J gave up 5 bases and V 5 bases, and 14 bases lay outside the gene matches.

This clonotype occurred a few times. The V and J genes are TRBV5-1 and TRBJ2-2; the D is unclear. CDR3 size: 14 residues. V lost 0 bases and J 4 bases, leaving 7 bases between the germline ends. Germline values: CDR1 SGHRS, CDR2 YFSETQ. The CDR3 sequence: CASSLVSVTGELFF. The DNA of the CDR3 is TGCGCCAGCAGCTTGGTGTCCGTCACCGGGGAGCTGTTTTTT. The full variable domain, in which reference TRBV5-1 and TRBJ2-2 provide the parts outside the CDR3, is KAGVTQTPRYLIKTRGQQVTLSCSPISGHRSVSWYQQTPGQGLQFLFEYFSETQRNKGNFPGRFSGRQFSNSRSEMNVSTLELGDSALYLCASSLVSVTGELFFGEGSRLTVL.

CDR3: CAWAPPNQPQHF. CDR3 in DNA: TGTGCCTGGGCTCCCCCAAATCAGCCCCAGCATTTT. The chain is built from TRBV30 and TRBJ1-5; D unresolved. Germline CDR1 is GTSNPN and CDR2 is SVGIG (reference sequence). Trimming removed 5 bases from V and 4 bases from J, with 9 bases in between. The CDR3 consists of 12 residues. The complete variable domain, with remaining parts taken from reference TRBV30 and TRBJ1-5, reads SQTIHQWPATLVQPVGSPLSLECTVEGTSNPNLYWYRQAAGRGLQLLFYSVGIGQISSEVPQNLSASRPQDRQFILSSKKLLLSDSGFYLCAWAPPNQPQHFGDGTRLSIL.

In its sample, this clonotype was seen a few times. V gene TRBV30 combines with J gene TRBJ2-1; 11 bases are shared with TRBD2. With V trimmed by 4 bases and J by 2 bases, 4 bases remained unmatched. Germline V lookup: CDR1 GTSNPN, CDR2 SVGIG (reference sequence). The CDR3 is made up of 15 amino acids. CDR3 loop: CAWTQLAGAYNEQFF. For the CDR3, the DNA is TGTGCCTGGACCCAACTAGCGGGGGCCTACAATGAGCAGTTCTTC.

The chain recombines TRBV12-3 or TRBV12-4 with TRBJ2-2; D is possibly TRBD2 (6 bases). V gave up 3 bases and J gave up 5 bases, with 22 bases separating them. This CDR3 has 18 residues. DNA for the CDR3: TGTGCCAGCAGTTTCCCCAGGTCAACCGTTCTAGCGACCGGGGAGCTGTTTTTT. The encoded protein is CASSFPRSTVLATGELFF.

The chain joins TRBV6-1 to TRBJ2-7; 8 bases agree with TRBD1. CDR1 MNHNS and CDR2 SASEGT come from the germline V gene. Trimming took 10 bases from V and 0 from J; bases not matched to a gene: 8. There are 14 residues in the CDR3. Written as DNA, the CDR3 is TGTGCCACCCGCAGGACAGGGAGCTCCTACGAGCAGTACTTC. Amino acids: CATRRTGSSYEQYF.

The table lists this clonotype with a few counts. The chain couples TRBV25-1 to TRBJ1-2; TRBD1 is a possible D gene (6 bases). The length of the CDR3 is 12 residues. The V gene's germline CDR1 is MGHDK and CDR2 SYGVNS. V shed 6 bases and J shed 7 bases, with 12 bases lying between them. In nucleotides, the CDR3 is TGTGCCAGCAGCGTGGGGGCTCGTGGCTACACCTTC. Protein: CASSVGARGYTF.

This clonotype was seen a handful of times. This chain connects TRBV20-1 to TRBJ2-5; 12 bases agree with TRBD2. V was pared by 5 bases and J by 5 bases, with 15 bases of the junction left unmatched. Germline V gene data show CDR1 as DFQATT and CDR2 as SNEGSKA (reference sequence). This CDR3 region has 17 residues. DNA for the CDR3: TGCAGTGCTCTTAAGTTACCTAGCGGGGGGGATCGGGAGACCCAGTACTTC. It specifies CSALKLPSGGDRETQYF.

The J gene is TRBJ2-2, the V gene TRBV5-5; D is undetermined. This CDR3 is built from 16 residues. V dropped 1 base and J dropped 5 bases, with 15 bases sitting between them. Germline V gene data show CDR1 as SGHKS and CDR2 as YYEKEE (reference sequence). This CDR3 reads CASSLFVGRMTGELFF. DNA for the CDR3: TGTGCCAGCAGCTTGTTTGTAGGGCGGATGACCGGGGAGCTGTTTTTT. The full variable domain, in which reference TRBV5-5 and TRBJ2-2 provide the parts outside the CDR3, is DAGVTQSPTHLIKTRGQQVTLRCSPISGHKSVSWYQQVLGQGPQFIFQYYEKEERGRGNFPDRFSARQFPNYSSELNVNALLLGDSALYLCASSLFVGRMTGELFFGEGSRLTVL.